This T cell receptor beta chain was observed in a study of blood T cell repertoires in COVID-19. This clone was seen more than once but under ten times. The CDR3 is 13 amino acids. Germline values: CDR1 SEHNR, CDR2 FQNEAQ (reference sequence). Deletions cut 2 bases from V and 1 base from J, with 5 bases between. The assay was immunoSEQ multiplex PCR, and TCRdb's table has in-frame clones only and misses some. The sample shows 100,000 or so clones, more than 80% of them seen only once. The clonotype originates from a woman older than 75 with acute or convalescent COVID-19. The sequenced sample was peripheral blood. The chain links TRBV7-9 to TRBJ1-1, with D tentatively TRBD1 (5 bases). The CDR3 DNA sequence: TGTGCCAGCAGCTTACAGGGGAACACTGAAGCTTTCTTT. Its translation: CASSLQGNTEAFF.